The 12 T cell receptor beta chains reported below all come from one sample, sequenced in a study of T cell responses to AZD1222 COVID-19 vaccine. Clones were read by immunoSEQ multiplex PCR, and TCRdb kept only the in-frame ones, dropping some. The sample has under 150,000 clones, about 91% seen once; the top ten hold roughly 10%. Sequencing used peripheral blood, obtained 28 days after the second AZD1222 dose. These receptors all stem from an adult who received the AZD1222 COVID-19 vaccine.

The chain employs TRBV29-1 and TRBJ1-4; weak D call: TRBD1 (5 bases). V was clipped by 4 bases and J by 5 bases, with 11 bases between them. Germline CDR1 SQVTM, CDR2 ANQGSEA. The CDR3 is 13 amino acids. The CDR3 DNA sequence: TGCAGCGTTGGGGGCAGTTCCAATGAAAAACTGTTTTTT. Translation: CSVGGSSNEKLFF.

The chain combines TRBV2 with TRBJ2-1; D ambiguous. Per the germline V gene, CDR1 is SNHLY and CDR2 is FYNNEI. The CDR3 has 14 residues. The V end was cut by 0 bases, the J end by 3 bases, with 6 bases between. As DNA, the CDR3 is TGTGCCAGCAGTGAAGCATCAGTCTACAATGAGCAGTTCTTC. Protein product: CASSEASVYNEQFF.

The rearrangement links TRBV18 to TRBJ2-5, with D tentatively TRBD1 (6 bases). Deletions cut 3 bases from V and 5 bases from J, with 10 bases between. Germline CDR1 KGHSH, CDR2 LQKENI. This CDR3 contains 13 residues. The CDR3 region is CASSPGQEETQYF. CDR3 nucleotides: TGTGCCAGCTCACCGGGACAAGAGGAGACCCAGTACTTC.

V and J are TRBV18 and TRBJ1-1, with a weak D call TRBD1 (6 bases). CDR3 length: 16 amino acids. Trimming stripped 4 bases from V and 1 base from J, with 16 bases between. CDR1 is KGHSH and CDR2 is LQKENI in the germline V gene. The DNA of the CDR3 is TGTGCCAGCTCACTCGCGAGTCAGGGGTCGAACACTGAAGCTTTCTTT. Its protein product is CASSLASQGSNTEAFF. Drawing the rest from reference TRBV18 and TRBJ1-1, the complete variable domain is NAGVMQNPRHLVRRRGQEARLRCSPMKGHSHVYWYRQLPEEGLKFMVYLQKENIIDESGMPKERFSAEFPKEGPSILRIQQVVRGDSAAYFCASSLASQGSNTEAFFGQGTRLTVV.

The CDR3 reads CASSLQGYGYGYTF. In nucleotides, the CDR3 is TGTGCCAGCAGTTTGCAGGGGTATGGGTATGGCTACACCTTC. The V gene is TRBV5-4, the J gene TRBJ1-2, with a possible D match to TRBD1 (6 bases). CDR3 size: 14 residues. Deletions cut 5 bases from V and 5 bases from J, with 16 bases between. Germline-derived CDR1 and CDR2 are SGHNT and YYREEE (reference sequence).

The gene calls are TRBV24-1 and TRBJ2-1, with D perhaps assigned TRBD1 or TRBD2 (5 bases each). The CDR3 extends over 16 amino acids. Germline V lookup: CDR1 KGHDR, CDR2 SFDVKD. V lost 2 bases and J lost 7, with 17 bases in between. The CDR3 DNA reads as TGTGCCACCAGTGATTCCGGGACCAACCTAGGAAATGAGCAGTTCTTC. Its translation is CATSDSGTNLGNEQFF.

The chain links TRBV12-1 to TRBJ1-5; the table calls TRBD1, which could not be checked here. TRBV12-1 is shown as a pseudogene. This CDR3 is 16 amino acids long. CDR3 bases: TGTGCCAGCAGCCGCTCCGGGACAGGTAGCAATCAGCCCCAGCATTTT. This gives the protein CASSRSGTGSNQPQHF.

This rearrangement joins TRBV27 to TRBJ1-1; no clear D. CDR1 is MNHEY, CDR2 SMNVEV, per germline (reference sequence). Trimming removed 7 bases from V and 4 bases from J, with 7 bases in between. There are 11 residues in the CDR3. CDR3 sequence: CASMVGTEAFF. Here the CDR3 DNA reads TGTGCCAGCATGGTTGGCACTGAAGCTTTCTTT.

This sequence joins TRBV7-9 and TRBJ2-7; 11 bases align to TRBD1. The CDR3 length is 16 residues. Germline V gene data show CDR1 as SEHNR and CDR2 as FQNEAQ (reference sequence). V was pared by 4 bases and J by 4 bases, with 9 bases of the junction left unmatched. The CDR3 DNA reads as TGTGCCAGCAGCTCGGGACAGGGGGGAGTATTGTACGAGCAGTACTTC. Protein: CASSSGQGGVLYEQYF.

This rearrangement joins TRBV7-2 to TRBJ2-5; TRBD2 matches 9 bases. The CDR3 is 17 residues long. The trim removed 1 base at V and 1 base at J, leaving 7 bases unmatched. Germline assignment: CDR1 SGHTA and CDR2 FQGNSA. In nucleotides, the CDR3 is TGTGCCAGCAGCTTAGTTCCGGCGGGGGGGCTCCAAGAGACCCAGTACTTC. It is translated as CASSLVPAGGLQETQYF.

The chain recombines TRBV14 with TRBJ1-2, with D unresolved. The CDR3 has 14 residues. CDR1 and CDR2 from the germline V gene are SGHDN and FVKESK. V was cut by 4 bases and J by 1 base, with 10 bases left in between. CDR3 residues: CASSPGLDNYGYTF. Written as DNA, the CDR3 is TGTGCCAGCAGCCCCGGACTAGATAACTATGGCTACACCTTC. Full variable domain (outside the CDR3, taken from reference TRBV14 and TRBJ1-2): EAGVTQFPSHSVIEKGQTVTLRCDPISGHDNLYWYRRVMGKEIKFLLHFVKESKQDESGMPNNRFLAERTGGTYSTLKVQPAELEDSGVYFCASSPGLDNYGYTFGSGTRLTVV.

V usage is TRBV29-1 and J usage is TRBJ2-1, with D maybe TRBD2 (6 bases). The CDR3 spans 13 residues. Trimming shortened V by 1 base and J by 8 bases, and 12 bases separated the two germline ends. In germline, CDR1 is SQVTM, CDR2 ANQGSEA. CDR3: CSVEGTGEDEQFF. The CDR3 nucleotides read TGCAGCGTTGAAGGGACGGGAGAAGATGAGCAGTTCTTC.